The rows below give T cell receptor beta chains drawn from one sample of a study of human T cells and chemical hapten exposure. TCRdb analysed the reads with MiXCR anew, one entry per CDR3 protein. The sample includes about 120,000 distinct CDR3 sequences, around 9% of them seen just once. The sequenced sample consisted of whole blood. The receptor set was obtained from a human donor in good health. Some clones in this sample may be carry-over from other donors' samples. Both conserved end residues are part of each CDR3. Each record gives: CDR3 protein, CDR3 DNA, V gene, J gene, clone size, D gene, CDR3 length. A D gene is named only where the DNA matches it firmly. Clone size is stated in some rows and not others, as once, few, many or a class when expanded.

cdr3_aa: CAISRTGKQGAFF; cdr3_nt: TGTGCCATCAGTAGGACAGGGAAGCAAGGAGCTTTCTTT; v_call: TRBV10-3; j_call: TRBJ1-1; clone_size: many; d_call: TRBD1; cdr3_length: 13
cdr3_aa: CASSLGRQVPDTQYF; cdr3_nt: TGTGCCAGCAGCTTAGGCCGGCAGGTGCCAGATACGCAGTATTTT; v_call: TRBV7-9; j_call: TRBJ2-3; clone_size: many; d_call: -; cdr3_length: 15
cdr3_aa: CAIPGSTSGKGNEQFF; cdr3_nt: TGTGCCATCCCGGGCTCGACTAGCGGGAAAGGGAATGAGCAGTTCTTC; v_call: TRBV5-8; j_call: TRBJ2-1; clone_size: few; d_call: TRBD2; cdr3_length: 16
cdr3_aa: CASSDVQETQYF; cdr3_nt: TGCGCCAGCAGTGACGTCCAAGAGACCCAGTACTTC; v_call: TRBV10-2; j_call: TRBJ2-5; clone_size: -; d_call: -; cdr3_length: 12
cdr3_aa: CATSAGGTQYF; cdr3_nt: TGTGCCACCAGTGCCGGGGGGACCCAGTACTTC; v_call: TRBV24-1; j_call: TRBJ2-5; clone_size: few; d_call: -; cdr3_length: 11
cdr3_aa: CASAPEGPTELFF; cdr3_nt: TGTGCTAGTGCCCCCGAGGGACCGACGGAGCTGTTTTTT; v_call: TRBV12-5; j_call: TRBJ2-2; clone_size: -; d_call: -; cdr3_length: 13
cdr3_aa: CSAKRGEVQETQYF; cdr3_nt: TGCAGTGCTAAAAGGGGAGAGGTACAAGAGACCCAGTACTTC; v_call: TRBV20-1; j_call: TRBJ2-5; clone_size: -; d_call: -; cdr3_length: 14
cdr3_aa: CASNRGGTDYGYTF; cdr3_nt: TGTGCCAGTAACCGAGGGGGGACAGACTATGGCTACACCTTC; v_call: TRBV19; j_call: TRBJ1-2; clone_size: -; d_call: TRBD1; cdr3_length: 14
cdr3_aa: CASSYEGTGHSPLHF; cdr3_nt: TGTGCCAGCAGTTACGAAGGGACAGGGCATTCACCCCTCCACTTT; v_call: TRBV6-5; j_call: TRBJ1-6; clone_size: few; d_call: TRBD1; cdr3_length: 15
cdr3_aa: CASSPLTGTQTVMAFF; cdr3_nt: TGTGCCAGCAGTCCGTTAACGGGGACACAGACCGTGATGGCTTTCTTT; v_call: TRBV12-3/TRBV12-4; j_call: TRBJ1-1; clone_size: many; d_call: -; cdr3_length: 16
cdr3_aa: CASVIPNTDTQYF; cdr3_nt: TGTGCTAGTGTTATACCGAACACAGATACGCAGTATTTT; v_call: TRBV12-5; j_call: TRBJ2-3; clone_size: -; d_call: -; cdr3_length: 13
cdr3_aa: CAISESPPGQGALKSEKLFF; cdr3_nt: TGTGCCATCAGTGAGTCACCCCCCGGACAGGGGGCTTTGAAGAGTGAAAAACTGTTTTTT; v_call: TRBV10-3; j_call: TRBJ1-4; clone_size: many; d_call: TRBD1; cdr3_length: 20
cdr3_aa: CASSQDRGETQYF; cdr3_nt: TGTGCCAGCAGCCAGGACAGGGGAGAGACCCAGTACTTC; v_call: TRBV3-1; j_call: TRBJ2-5; clone_size: many; d_call: TRBD1; cdr3_length: 13
cdr3_aa: CSVGQVNTEAFF; cdr3_nt: TGCAGCGTTGGACAGGTGAACACTGAAGCTTTCTTT; v_call: TRBV29-1; j_call: TRBJ1-1; clone_size: many; d_call: -; cdr3_length: 12
cdr3_aa: CASSLGQVNTGELFF; cdr3_nt: TGTGCCAGCAGTTTAGGACAGGTGAACACCGGGGAGCTGTTTTTT; v_call: TRBV12-3/TRBV12-4; j_call: TRBJ2-2; clone_size: few; d_call: -; cdr3_length: 15
cdr3_aa: CSGQADTQYF; cdr3_nt: TGCAGCGGGCAAGCTGATACGCAGTATTTT; v_call: TRBV29-1; j_call: TRBJ2-3; clone_size: few; d_call: -; cdr3_length: 10
cdr3_aa: CASSLLQGEGNQPQHF; cdr3_nt: TGTGCCAGCTCACTACTCCAGGGGGAGGGCAATCAGCCCCAGCATTTT; v_call: TRBV18; j_call: TRBJ1-5; clone_size: -; d_call: TRBD1; cdr3_length: 16
cdr3_aa: CASSLTAPSGTNTGELFF; cdr3_nt: TGTGCCAGCTCACTGACCGCTCCTAGCGGGACGAACACCGGGGAGCTGTTTTTT; v_call: TRBV18; j_call: TRBJ2-2; clone_size: -; d_call: TRBD2; cdr3_length: 18
cdr3_aa: CASSLVAGLNQPQHF; cdr3_nt: TGCGCCAGCAGCTTGGTGGCAGGGTTGAATCAGCCCCAGCATTTT; v_call: TRBV5-1; j_call: TRBJ1-5; clone_size: few; d_call: -; cdr3_length: 15
cdr3_aa: CASSSRGRGTGELFF; cdr3_nt: TGTGCCAGCAGTTCCAGGGGGCGCGGCACCGGGGAGCTGTTTTTT; v_call: TRBV27; j_call: TRBJ2-2; clone_size: many; d_call: TRBD1; cdr3_length: 15
cdr3_aa: CASSPRTGSDSNQPQHF; cdr3_nt: TGTGCCAGCAGTCCCAGGACAGGGTCAGATAGCAATCAGCCCCAGCATTTT; v_call: TRBV27; j_call: TRBJ1-5; clone_size: many; d_call: TRBD1; cdr3_length: 17
cdr3_aa: CASKQGTTEAFF; cdr3_nt: TGTGCCAGCAAGCAAGGGACCACTGAAGCTTTCTTT; v_call: TRBV6-5; j_call: TRBJ1-1; clone_size: many; d_call: -; cdr3_length: 12
cdr3_aa: CASSMVISDQPQHF; cdr3_nt: TGTGCCAGTAGTATGGTCATTTCGGATCAGCCCCAGCATTTT; v_call: TRBV19; j_call: TRBJ1-5; clone_size: -; d_call: -; cdr3_length: 14
cdr3_aa: CSARGGDNQPQHF; cdr3_nt: TGCAGTGCTAGGGGGGGTGACAATCAGCCCCAGCATTTT; v_call: TRBV20-1; j_call: TRBJ1-5; clone_size: many; d_call: -; cdr3_length: 13
cdr3_aa: CVSAPGQQPGTEAFF; cdr3_nt: TGCGTCAGCGCCCCGGGACAGCAACCGGGCACTGAAGCTTTCTTT; v_call: TRBV5-1; j_call: TRBJ1-1; clone_size: -; d_call: TRBD1; cdr3_length: 15
cdr3_aa: CASSLGGLGNIQYF; cdr3_nt: TGTGCCAGCAGCTTGGGGGGACTAGGAAACATTCAGTACTTC; v_call: TRBV11-2; j_call: TRBJ2-4; clone_size: few; d_call: TRBD2; cdr3_length: 14
cdr3_aa: CASSYSKGSGELFF; cdr3_nt: TGTGCCAGCAGTTACTCGAAGGGGTCCGGGGAGCTGTTTTTT; v_call: TRBV6-5; j_call: TRBJ2-2; clone_size: few; d_call: -; cdr3_length: 14
cdr3_aa: CATSGLAGALSYNEQFF; cdr3_nt: TGTGCCACGAGCGGACTAGCGGGAGCCCTGTCCTACAATGAGCAGTTCTTC; v_call: TRBV10-3; j_call: TRBJ2-1; clone_size: few; d_call: TRBD2; cdr3_length: 17
cdr3_aa: CSARDHRSSYEQYF; cdr3_nt: TGCAGTGCTAGAGATCATCGGAGCTCCTACGAGCAGTACTTC; v_call: TRBV20-1; j_call: TRBJ2-7; clone_size: -; d_call: -; cdr3_length: 14
cdr3_aa: CASSRPGLGGSPLHF; cdr3_nt: TGTGCCAGCAGTCGCCCCGGCCTTGGAGGTTCACCCCTCCACTTT; v_call: TRBV6-6; j_call: TRBJ1-6; clone_size: -; d_call: -; cdr3_length: 15
cdr3_aa: CASTTGLIFRTDTQYF; cdr3_nt: TGTGCCAGCACGACGGGGCTTATCTTTCGCACAGATACGCAGTATTTT; v_call: TRBV7-2; j_call: TRBJ2-3; clone_size: few; d_call: -; cdr3_length: 16
cdr3_aa: CASSFEGQDYEQYF; cdr3_nt: TGTGCCAGCAGTTTTGAGGGACAGGACTACGAGCAGTACTTC; v_call: TRBV12-3/TRBV12-4; j_call: TRBJ2-7; clone_size: -; d_call: TRBD1; cdr3_length: 14